These 10 T cell receptor beta chains were all obtained from the same sample, sequenced in a study of human T cells and chemical hapten exposure. TCRdb called the RACE reads again in MiXCR, with one record for every CDR3 protein. The table shows 180,000 or so distinct CDR3 sequences, with 13% to 15% occurring only once. Time point defined: patch test 1, 2 weeks after DPC sensitization. Treatment described: therapeutic diphenylcyclopropenone sensitization with weekly scalp DPC. The sequencing here drew on whole blood, taken in connection with sensitization to the hapten diphenylcyclopropenone (DPC). These receptors all stem from a woman aged 25 to 45 with alopecia areata. Some clones in this sample may be carry-over from other donors' samples.

This clonotype was observed a handful of times. The gene calls are TRBV29-1 and TRBJ2-1; 11 bases fit TRBD2. The CDR3 extends over 16 amino acids. The V gene end was trimmed by 3 bases and the J gene end by 4 bases; junction bases not matched to a gene: 8. Germline assignment: CDR1 SQVTM and CDR2 ANQGSEA. The DNA of the CDR3 is TGCAGCGTTGATTTGATACTAGCGGGGGTTTACAATGAGCAGTTCTTC. Its translation: CSVDLILAGVYNEQFF.

This clonotype was found a few times. The chain employs TRBV18 and TRBJ2-7; D is ambiguous. Between the trimmed V and J ends, which lost 3 bases and 3 bases, there was a span of 15 bases. Germline lookup yields CDR1 KGHSH and CDR2 LQKENI. The CDR3 is 15 amino acids. CDR3 nucleotide sequence: TGTGCCAGCTCACCCTCGAATTGGCTGAACTACGAGCAGTACTTC. Translating gives CASSPSNWLNYEQYF.

In this sample, this clonotype turned up a few times. The chain carries TRBV18 and TRBJ1-3, with 9 nucleotides matching TRBD1. Germline CDR1 is KGHSH and CDR2 is LQKENI. V lost 6 bases, J lost 3 bases, and 9 bases stayed unmatched. The CDR3 covers 16 residues. CDR3 in DNA: TGTGCCAGCTCCCCGACAGGGGGTCTGCGTGGAAACACCATATATTTT. Translation: CASSPTGGLRGNTIYF.

This chain connects TRBV9 to TRBJ2-7; 8 bases are shared with TRBD2. Germline assignment: CDR1 SGDLS and CDR2 YYNGEE. V lost 0 bases, J lost 7 bases, and 3 bases stayed unmatched. The CDR3 spans 13 residues. This chain's CDR3 is CASSVARGGEQYF. The DNA of the CDR3 is TGTGCCAGCAGCGTAGCTCGCGGGGGGGAGCAGTACTTC.

This chain uses TRBV20-1 with TRBJ2-3, with D hard to call. This CDR3 contains 11 residues. The V end lost 5 bases, the J end lost 6 bases, and 9 bases lay between the germline ends. Germline V CDR1 and CDR2: DFQATT, SNEGSKA (reference sequence). In DNA, the CDR3 is TGCAGTGCTGAGACCGGGGATACGCAGTATTTT. Its protein is CSAETGDTQYF.

V usage is TRBV30 and J usage is TRBJ2-2; D not resolved. This CDR3 region has 15 residues. Germline V lookup: CDR1 GTSNPN, CDR2 SVGIG (reference sequence). Trimming left V 1 base short and J 0 bases short, with 9 bases between. Here the CDR3 DNA reads TGTGCCTGGAGTGCCGCAGGAACGAACACCGGGGAGCTGTTTTTT. Translating it yields CAWSAAGTNTGELFF.

This chain links TRBV7-9 with TRBJ2-1; D is ambiguous. The germline V and J ends were trimmed by 5 bases and 1 base, with 9 bases remaining between them. This CDR3 is built from 14 residues. Germline V CDR1 and CDR2: SEHNR, FQNEAQ (reference sequence). CDR3 sequence: CASSPRVSYNEQFF. CDR3 DNA sequence: TGTGCCAGCAGCCCCCGGGTGTCCTACAATGAGCAGTTCTTC.

This clonotype was seen only a few times. The rearrangement links TRBV6-2 or TRBV6-3 to TRBJ1-5; D ambiguous. Deletions cut 2 bases from V and 7 bases from J, with 12 bases between. There are 14 residues in the CDR3. Germline lookup yields CDR1 MNHEY and CDR2 SVGEGT. The CDR3 region has the DNA TGTGCCAGCAGTTACGCCGTTGACCGGCAGCCCCAGCATTTT. This translates into CASSYAVDRQPQHF.

This clonotype was counted ten times or more. The chain uses TRBV6-2 or TRBV6-3 and TRBJ2-6; D call uncertain. The CDR3 is 17 residues long. V was pared by 6 bases and J by 4 bases, with 19 bases between. The germline V gene encodes CDR1 MNHEY and CDR2 SVGEGT. In DNA, the CDR3 is TGTGCCAGCAGGTCCCCGTCGGTTCAGACGGGGGCCAACGTCCTGACTTTC. Translating gives CASRSPSVQTGANVLTF.

This clonotype was counted ten times or more. This rearrangement joins TRBV7-2 to TRBJ2-3; 7 nucleotides agree with TRBD1. Germline-derived CDR1 and CDR2 are SGHTA and FQGNSA. This CDR3 is built from 17 residues. J lost 3 bases, V lost 2 bases, and 11 bases had no gene match. The DNA of the CDR3 is TGTGCCAGCAGCTTAAGGGTTAGGCAGGGGGTTACAGATACGCAGTATTTT. Amino acids: CASSLRVRQGVTDTQYF. The full variable domain, with the rest looked up from reference TRBV7-2 and TRBJ2-3, is GAGVSQSPSNKVTEKGKDVELRCDPISGHTALYWYRQSLGQGLEFLIYFQGNSAPDKSGLPSDRFSAERTGGSVSTLTIQRTQQEDSAVYLCASSLRVRQGVTDTQYFGPGTRLTVL.